A single sample gave rise to the 27 T cell receptor beta chains below, sequenced in a study of T-cell reconstitution after alpha-beta-depleted transplantation in children. Molecular barcoding with unique molecular identifiers was used for the TCRbeta library. TCRdb re-derived calls from the PCR reads in MiXCR, one entry per CDR3 protein. This sample has 300,000 to 400,000 distinct CDR3 sequences, with about an eighth found just once. The starting material was PBMCs, obtained from the stem cell graft. The source is a human donor who donated a stem cell graft to a child with Fanconi anemia.

This chain links TRBV15 with TRBJ2-7; D call uncertain. CDR3 size: 13 residues. V shed 5 bases and J shed 3 bases, with 11 bases lying between them. Looked up from germline, CDR1 is LNHNV and CDR2 is YYDKDF (reference sequence). As DNA, the CDR3 is TGTGCCACCAGCCCAAGGGCCAGCTACGAGCAGTACTTC. It yields the protein CATSPRASYEQYF. The full variable domain, its missing parts supplied by reference TRBV15 and TRBJ2-7, is DAMVIQNPRYQVTQFGKPVTLSCSQTLNHNVMYWYQQKSSQAPKLLFHYYDKDFNNEADTPDNFQSRRPNTSFCFLDIRSPGLGDTAMYLCATSPRASYEQYFGPGTRLTVT.

There are a few counts of this clonotype. The gene calls are TRBV20-1 and TRBJ2-7; 7 bases are shared with TRBD1. Trimming removed 2 bases from V and 0 bases from J; junction bases left unmatched: 4. Germline V gives CDR1 DFQATT, CDR2 SNEGSKA (reference sequence). CDR3 length equals 14 residues. The CDR3 loop is CSARWAGGSYEQYV. CDR3 sequence (DNA): TGCAGTGCTAGATGGGCAGGGGGCTCCTACGAGCAGTACGTC.

This clonotype was detected only a few times. The chain carries TRBV4-3 and TRBJ2-7; D may correspond to TRBD1 or TRBD2 (5 bases each). Germline values: CDR1 LGHNA, CDR2 YSLEER. The CDR3 covers 15 residues. V shed 0 bases and J shed 2 bases, with 11 bases lying between them. Here the CDR3 reads CASSQDTGLPYEQYF. The CDR3 DNA reads as TGCGCCAGCAGCCAAGATACGGGGCTCCCCTACGAGCAGTACTTC.

This clonotype was found many times. V is TRBV10-3 and J is TRBJ1-4, with D perhaps matching TRBD1 (5 bases). The CDR3 is 12 residues long. Germline CDR1 ENHRY, CDR2 SYGVKD. V lost 10 bases and J 4 bases, leaving 10 bases between the germline ends. The CDR3 coding sequence is TGTGCCACCGGACAAATTAATGAAAAACTGTTTTTT. Translating gives CATGQINEKLFF.

This clonotype was seen a few times. V usage is TRBV12-3 or TRBV12-4 and J usage is TRBJ2-7, with D uncertain. Trimming shortened V by 5 bases and J by 0 bases, and 11 bases separated the two germline ends. This CDR3 is built from 14 residues. CDR3 protein: CASSPTAISYEQYF. The DNA of the CDR3 is TGTGCCAGCAGTCCGACTGCTATCTCCTACGAGCAGTACTTC.

This clonotype was found many times. The V gene is TRBV5-6, the J gene TRBJ2-3, with 7 bases fitting TRBD1. Germline trimming cut 4 bases from V and 2 bases from J; bases unmatched to any gene: 10. This CDR3 is 16 amino acids long. Looked up from germline, CDR1 is SGHDT and CDR2 is YYEEEE. The CDR3 nucleotides read TGTGCCAGCAGCGCCTACCGGGACAGACACACAGATACGCAGTATTTT. Translation: CASSAYRDRHTDTQYF. Together with reference TRBV5-6 and TRBJ2-3, the CDR3 gives the full variable domain: DAGVTQSPTHLIKTRGQQVTLRCSPKSGHDTVSWYQQALGQGPQFIFQYYEEEERQRGNFPDRFSGHQFPNYSSELNVNALLLGDSALYLCASSAYRDRHTDTQYFGPGTRLTVL.

This clonotype was seen many times. The genes are TRBV20-1 and TRBJ1-2; TRBD1 matches at 9 bases. The CDR3 extends over 14 amino acids. CDR1 is DFQATT, CDR2 SNEGSKA, per germline (reference sequence). The ends lost 4 bases at V and 5 bases at J; junction bases unmatched: 8. CDR3 nucleotides: TGCAGTGCTACAAACCCCGGGACAGGGTATGGCTACACCTTC. Translated: CSATNPGTGYGYTF.

This chain joins TRBV11-2 and TRBJ2-5; 7 bases fit TRBD1. CDR3 length equals 15 residues. Germline V gives CDR1 SGHAT, CDR2 FQNNGV. V trimming: 5 bases; J trimming: 2 bases; junction bases outside the gene matches: 8. The CDR3 coding sequence is TGTGCCAGCAGCCGATTCCGGGACAGACAAGAGACCCAGTACTTC. As protein: CASSRFRDRQETQYF.

There are a few counts of this clonotype. The chain combines TRBV5-1 with TRBJ1-2; 7 bases match TRBD1. V lost 0 bases to trimming and J lost 2 bases; unmatched junction nucleotides: 1. Per germline, CDR1 SGHRS and CDR2 YFSETQ. The CDR3 has 14 amino acids. The CDR3 nucleotides read TGCGCCAGCAGCTTGGAACAGGGGAACTATGGCTACACCTTC. Translation gives CASSLEQGNYGYTF.

CDR3 DNA sequence: TGTGCCAGCAGCTTAGGCACAGGGGAGGACTATGGCTACACCTTC. Residues: CASSLGTGEDYGYTF. This chain links TRBV7-9 with TRBJ1-2; 7 nucleotides agree with TRBD1. V lost 1 base, J lost 3 bases, and 5 bases stayed unmatched. The germline gives CDR1 SEHNR, CDR2 FQNEAQ (reference sequence). CDR3 length: 15 residues.

This clonotype occurred a few times. The chain links TRBV12-3 or TRBV12-4 to TRBJ2-6; 7 nucleotides agree with TRBD1. The CDR3 spans 16 residues. The V and J ends lost 2 bases and 0 bases, in that order; junction bases with no gene match: 1. The CDR3 DNA follows: TGTGCCAGCAGTTTAAGGGGGCACTCTGGGGCCAACGTCCTGACTTTC. The encoded protein is CASSLRGHSGANVLTF.

In this sample, this clonotype turned up a few times. The chain has TRBV7-9 and TRBJ2-4; D is perhaps TRBD1 (5 bases). Per the germline V gene, CDR1 is SEHNR and CDR2 is FQNEAQ (reference sequence). Trimming pared 1 base from V and 4 bases from J, leaving 11 bases between. There are 15 residues in the CDR3. The CDR3 nucleotides read TGTGCCAGCAGCTTAGGGCAGGGTCTAAAAAACATTCAGTACTTC. Amino acids: CASSLGQGLKNIQYF.

This clonotype occurred many times. This chain links TRBV7-9 with TRBJ2-2; possibly TRBD2 for D (6 bases). The V end lost 4 bases, the J end lost 6 bases, and 9 bases lay between the germline ends. Germline loops: CDR1 SEHNR, CDR2 FQNEAQ (reference sequence). The CDR3 is made up of 13 amino acids. In DNA form, the CDR3 reads TGTGCCAGCAGCTGGAGGGTCCCCGGGGAGCTGTTTTTT. Protein product: CASSWRVPGELFF.

This clonotype appeared a single time. The CDR3 protein is CATNLGQGGDTQYF. The CDR3 DNA reads TGCGCCACCAACCTCGGACAGGGGGGAGATACGCAGTATTTT. The V and J genes are TRBV10-2 and TRBJ2-3; 10 nucleotides align to TRBD1. The trim removed 10 bases at V and 5 bases at J, leaving 9 bases unmatched. This CDR3 contains 14 residues. Germline V gene data show CDR1 as WSHSY and CDR2 as SAAADI.

This clonotype was seen more than once but under ten times. V usage is TRBV4-3 and J usage is TRBJ2-1; D is unresolved. From germline, CDR1 is LGHNA and CDR2 YSLEER. This CDR3 is built from 13 residues. V lost 0 bases and J lost 7, with 7 bases in between. This CDR3 reads CASSQDFQNEQFF. The DNA for the CDR3 is TGCGCCAGCAGCCAAGACTTCCAAAATGAGCAGTTCTTC.

J is TRBJ2-5 and V is TRBV5-3, with 8 bases identical to TRBD2. TRBV5-3 belongs to the ORF category, with a function that is uncertain. CDR3 size: 16 residues. V was pared by 9 bases and J by 0 bases, with 13 bases of the junction left unmatched. CDR3 coding DNA: TGTGCCATGGGCCCCGGGAGGGCTACCAACCAAGAGACCCAGTACTTC. Its translation is CAMGPGRATNQETQYF.

V is TRBV5-1 and J is TRBJ2-1; the D is unclear. Trimming took off 3 bases at V and 2 bases at J, with 12 bases between the two ends. The CDR3 loop spans 15 amino acids. From germline, CDR1 is SGHRS and CDR2 YFSETQ. CDR3 nucleotides: TGCGCCAGCAGCTCCGAGTCGACCCCCTACAATGAGCAGTTCTTC. Its protein is CASSSESTPYNEQFF.

This clonotype was seen a handful of times. The rearrangement links TRBV18 to TRBJ2-5; 7 bases map to TRBD1. Germline-derived CDR1 and CDR2 are KGHSH and LQKENI. The CDR3 length is 16 residues. The V and J ends lost 6 bases and 3 bases, in that order; junction bases with no gene match: 13. The CDR3 bases are TGTGCCAGCTCGCGACGGGACAGACCACTAGAAGAGACCCAGTACTTC. The encoded protein is CASSRRDRPLEETQYF.

This clonotype has a handful of counts. J is TRBJ2-2 and V is TRBV5-1, with D tentatively TRBD2 (5 bases). Germline values: CDR1 SGHRS, CDR2 YFSETQ. Trimming took off 0 bases at V and 2 bases at J, with 11 bases between the two ends. There are 16 residues in the CDR3. The CDR3 DNA sequence: TGCGCCAGCAGCTTGGCGGAGGTGGCAAACACCGGGGAGCTGTTTTTT. As protein: CASSLAEVANTGELFF.

V is TRBV4-2 and J is TRBJ1-2; D remains ambiguous. Trimming left V 0 bases short and J 4 bases short, with 12 bases between. CDR1 and CDR2 (germline): LGHNA, YNFKEQ. The CDR3 has 15 amino acids. CDR3 sequence (DNA): TGTGCCAGCAGCCAAGAAACCTCTAGGAGCTATGGCTACACCTTC. Amino acids: CASSQETSRSYGYTF.

The V call is TRBV20-1, the J call TRBJ2-3, with D tentatively TRBD2 (6 bases). Germline CDR1 is DFQATT and CDR2 is SNEGSKA (reference sequence). CDR3 size: 15 residues. V was shortened by 4 bases and J by 1 base, with 15 bases between the two germline ends. As DNA, the CDR3 is TGCAGTGCTACCGATCCCGAGCGGGGCACAGATACGCAGTATTTT. It translates to CSATDPERGTDTQYF.

This clonotype was observed at least ten times. The chain couples TRBV7-7 to TRBJ2-2; TRBD1 might be the D (6 bases). CDR1 is SSHAT and CDR2 is FNYEAQ in the germline V gene (reference sequence). The CDR3 has 14 residues. Trimming stripped 3 bases from V and 5 bases from J, with 10 bases between. CDR3 coding DNA: TGTGCCAGCAGCTTCACAGGGTTTACCGGGGAGCTGTTTTTT. Translation gives CASSFTGFTGELFF.

The V and J genes are TRBV7-2 and TRBJ2-1; TRBD2 agrees at 13 bases. The CDR3 runs 17 residues. Germline V gives CDR1 SGHTA, CDR2 FQGNSA. The trim removed 1 base at V and 6 bases at J, leaving 6 bases unmatched. The CDR3 sequence is CASSLGLAGGSTNEQFF. CDR3 in DNA: TGTGCCAGCAGCTTAGGACTAGCGGGGGGATCTACCAATGAGCAGTTCTTC. Drawing the rest from reference TRBV7-2 and TRBJ2-1, the complete variable domain is GAGVSQSPSNKVTEKGKDVELRCDPISGHTALYWYRQSLGQGLEFLIYFQGNSAPDKSGLPSDRFSAERTGGSVSTLTIQRTQQEDSAVYLCASSLGLAGGSTNEQFFGPGTRLTVL.

There are a few counts of this clonotype. The chain is built from TRBV21-1 and TRBJ2-7; the D call in the table, TRBD2, was not verified against the DNA. TRBV21-1 is classified as a pseudogene. The CDR3 runs 13 residues. The CDR3 protein is CASSQRTRNEQYV. The CDR3 DNA reads as TGTGCCAGCAGTCAAAGGACCCGCAACGAGCAGTACGTC.

This clonotype was counted at least ten times. The V call is TRBV9, the J call TRBJ2-1, with D tentatively TRBD1 (6 bases). Trimming took 4 bases from V and 5 from J, leaving 16 bases between them. The CDR3 consists of 15 residues. From germline, CDR1 is SGDLS and CDR2 YYNGEE. For the CDR3, the DNA is TGTGCCAGCAGCAGTAGAGGGACACCCGACAATGAGCAGTTCTTC. Protein: CASSSRGTPDNEQFF.

The CDR3 loop reads CASSEVLGNTIYF. Written as DNA, the CDR3 is TGTGCCAGCAGTGAAGTGTTAGGAAACACCATATATTTT. The V call is TRBV6-1, the J call TRBJ1-3, with D unclear. Trimming removed 1 base from V and 4 bases from J, with 5 bases in between. Germline loops: CDR1 MNHNS, CDR2 SASEGT. The CDR3 covers 13 residues.

The V and J genes are TRBV20-1 and TRBJ2-3, with a weak D call TRBD2 (6 bases). V lost 6 bases and J lost 2, with 15 bases in between. Germline CDR1 reads DFQATT; CDR2 reads SNEGSKA (reference sequence). The CDR3 consists of 14 residues. The CDR3 reads CSAQPGTSTDTQYF. The CDR3, as DNA: TGCAGTGCCCAACCCGGGACTTCCACAGATACGCAGTATTTT.